This T cell receptor beta chain comes out of a study of T cells in Graves' hyperthyroidism and ophthalmopathy. Study overall: Peripheral blood was taken when the disease was first diagnosed, before any treatment began.

Using RNA transcripts as the source, TCR beta CDR3 regions were amplified. RT-PCR in the first round (using the HTBI primer set) targeted the TCR CDR3. TCRdb independently ran MiXCR on the multiplex PCR reads; one entry per CDR3 protein. The table includes some 500,000 distinct CDR3 sequences, 13% to 15% detected once. The germline V gene has CDR1 KGHSH and CDR2 LQKENI. The CDR3 is made up of 15 amino acids. Trimming removed 3 bases from V and 8 bases from J; junction bases left unmatched: 7. Graves' hyperthyroidism was deemed stable given no ophthalmopathy progression within 18 months. The chain recombines TRBV18 with TRBJ2-1; 10 bases agree with TRBD1. The receptor's source is a woman in her late teens or twenties with Graves' hyperthyroidism. Sequenced sample: blood. The CDR3 DNA reads as TGTGCCAGCTCACCCTCTGGGACAGGGGTTTATGAGCAGTTCTTC. As protein: CASSPSGTGVYEQFF.